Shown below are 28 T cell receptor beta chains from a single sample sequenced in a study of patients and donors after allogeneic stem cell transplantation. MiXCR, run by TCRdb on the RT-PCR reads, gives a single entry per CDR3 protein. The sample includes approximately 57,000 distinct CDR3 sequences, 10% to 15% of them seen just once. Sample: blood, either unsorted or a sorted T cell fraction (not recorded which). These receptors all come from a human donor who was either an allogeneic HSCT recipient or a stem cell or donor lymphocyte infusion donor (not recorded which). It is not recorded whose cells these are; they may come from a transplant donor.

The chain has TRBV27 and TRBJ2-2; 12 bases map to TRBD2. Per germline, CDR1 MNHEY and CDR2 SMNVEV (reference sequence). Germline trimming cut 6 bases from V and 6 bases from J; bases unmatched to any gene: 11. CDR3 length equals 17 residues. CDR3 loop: CASRPTRLAGESGELFF. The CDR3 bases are TGTGCCAGCAGGCCGACCCGACTAGCGGGAGAGTCCGGGGAGCTGTTTTTT.

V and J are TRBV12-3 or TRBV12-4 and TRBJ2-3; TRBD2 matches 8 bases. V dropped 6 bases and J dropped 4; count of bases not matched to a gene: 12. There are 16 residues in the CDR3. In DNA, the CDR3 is TGTGCCAGCAGACAACCTGAGACGGGAGGGCCAGATACGCAGTATTTT. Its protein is CASRQPETGGPDTQYF.

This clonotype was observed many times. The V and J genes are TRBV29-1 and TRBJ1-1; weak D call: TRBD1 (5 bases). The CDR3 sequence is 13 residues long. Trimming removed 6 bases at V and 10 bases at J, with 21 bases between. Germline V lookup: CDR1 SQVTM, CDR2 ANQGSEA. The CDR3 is CSVHRDQRGTAFF. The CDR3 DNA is TGCAGCGTCCATAGGGACCAACGGGGGACAGCTTTCTTT.

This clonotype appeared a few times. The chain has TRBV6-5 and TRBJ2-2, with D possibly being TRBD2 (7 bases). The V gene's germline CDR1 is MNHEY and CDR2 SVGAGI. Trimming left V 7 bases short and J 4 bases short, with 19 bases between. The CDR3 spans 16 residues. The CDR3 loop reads CASNRGGGWSTGELFF. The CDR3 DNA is TGTGCCAGCAACCGGGGAGGGGGTTGGAGCACCGGGGAGCTGTTTTTT.

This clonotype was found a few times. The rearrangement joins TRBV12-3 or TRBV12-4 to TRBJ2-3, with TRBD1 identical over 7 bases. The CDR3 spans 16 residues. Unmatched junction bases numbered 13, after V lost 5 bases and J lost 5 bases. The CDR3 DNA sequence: TGTGCCAGCAGTACTAACCTGGGACAGAGGCAAGATACGCAGTATTTT. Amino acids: CASSTNLGQRQDTQYF.

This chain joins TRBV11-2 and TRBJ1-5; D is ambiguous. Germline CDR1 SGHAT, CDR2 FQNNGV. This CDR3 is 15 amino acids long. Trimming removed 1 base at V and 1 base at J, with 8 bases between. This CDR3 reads CASSLGHTSNQPQHF. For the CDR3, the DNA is TGTGCCAGCAGCTTAGGGCACACGAGCAATCAGCCCCAGCATTTT.

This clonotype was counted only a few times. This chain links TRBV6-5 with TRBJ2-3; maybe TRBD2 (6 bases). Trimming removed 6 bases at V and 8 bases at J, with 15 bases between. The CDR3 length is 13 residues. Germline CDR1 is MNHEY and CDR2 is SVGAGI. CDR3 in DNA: TGTGCCAGCAGGGGGACTCAGCGGGCTACGCAGTATTTT. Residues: CASRGTQRATQYF.

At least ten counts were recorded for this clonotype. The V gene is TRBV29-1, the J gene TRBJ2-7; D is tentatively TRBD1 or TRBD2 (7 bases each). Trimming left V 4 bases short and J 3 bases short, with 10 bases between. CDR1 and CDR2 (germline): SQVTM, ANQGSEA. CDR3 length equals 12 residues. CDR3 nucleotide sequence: TGCAGCGTTGCAGGGGGGGGCTACGAGCAGTACTTC. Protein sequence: CSVAGGGYEQYF.

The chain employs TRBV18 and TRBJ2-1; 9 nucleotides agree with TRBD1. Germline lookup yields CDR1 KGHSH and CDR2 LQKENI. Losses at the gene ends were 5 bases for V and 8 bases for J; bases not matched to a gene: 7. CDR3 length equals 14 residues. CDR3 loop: CASSAHRGQDEQFF. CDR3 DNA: TGTGCCAGCTCAGCGCACAGGGGGCAAGATGAGCAGTTCTTC.

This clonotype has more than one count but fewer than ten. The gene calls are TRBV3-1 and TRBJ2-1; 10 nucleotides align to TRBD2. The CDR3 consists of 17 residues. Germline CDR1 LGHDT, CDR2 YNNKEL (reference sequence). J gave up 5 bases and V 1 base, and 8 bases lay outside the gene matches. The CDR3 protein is CASSQAESLAGDNEQFF. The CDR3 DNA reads TGTGCCAGCAGCCAAGCGGAATCCCTAGCGGGGGACAATGAGCAGTTCTTC.

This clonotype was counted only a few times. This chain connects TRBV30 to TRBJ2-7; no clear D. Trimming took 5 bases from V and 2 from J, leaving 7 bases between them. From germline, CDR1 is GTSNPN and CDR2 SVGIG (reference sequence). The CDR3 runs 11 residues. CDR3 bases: TGTGCCTGGGACCTAACCTACGAGCAGTACTTC. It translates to CAWDLTYEQYF.

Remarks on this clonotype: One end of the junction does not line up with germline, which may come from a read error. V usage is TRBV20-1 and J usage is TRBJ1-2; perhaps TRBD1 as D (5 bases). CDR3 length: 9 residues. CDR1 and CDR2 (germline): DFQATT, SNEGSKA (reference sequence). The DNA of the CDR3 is TGCAGCTCCGAGAGGGGCTACGCCTTC. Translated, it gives CSSERGYAF.

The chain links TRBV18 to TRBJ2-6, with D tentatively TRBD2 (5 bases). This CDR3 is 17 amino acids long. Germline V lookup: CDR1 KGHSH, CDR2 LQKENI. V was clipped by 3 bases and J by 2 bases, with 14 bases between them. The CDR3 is CASSPPLGSAGANVLTF. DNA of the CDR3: TGTGCCAGCTCACCGCCGCTGGGGAGTGCTGGGGCCAACGTCCTGACTTTC.

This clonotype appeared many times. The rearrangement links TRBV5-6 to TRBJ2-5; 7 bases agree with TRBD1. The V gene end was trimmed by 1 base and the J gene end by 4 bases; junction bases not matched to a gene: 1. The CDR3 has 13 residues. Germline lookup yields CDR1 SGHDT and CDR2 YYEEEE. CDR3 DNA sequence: TGTGCCAGCAGCTTGACAGGGGTAGAGACCCAGTACTTC. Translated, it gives CASSLTGVETQYF.

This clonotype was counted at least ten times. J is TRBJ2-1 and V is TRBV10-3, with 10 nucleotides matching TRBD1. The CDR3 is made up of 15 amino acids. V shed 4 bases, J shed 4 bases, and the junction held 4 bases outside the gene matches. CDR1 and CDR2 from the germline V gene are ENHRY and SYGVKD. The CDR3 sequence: CAISGGTGAYNEQFF. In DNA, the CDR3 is TGTGCCATCAGTGGCGGGACAGGGGCATACAATGAGCAGTTCTTC.

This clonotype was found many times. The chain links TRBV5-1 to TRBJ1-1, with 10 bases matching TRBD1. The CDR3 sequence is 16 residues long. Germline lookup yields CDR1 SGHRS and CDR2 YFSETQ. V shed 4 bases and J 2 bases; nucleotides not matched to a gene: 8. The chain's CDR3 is CASSMTGGHGNTEAFF. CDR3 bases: TGCGCCAGCAGCATGACAGGGGGCCATGGTAACACTGAAGCTTTCTTT. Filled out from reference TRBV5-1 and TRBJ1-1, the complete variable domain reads KAGVTQTPRYLIKTRGQQVTLSCSPISGHRSVSWYQQTPGQGLQFLFEYFSETQRNKGNFPGRFSGRQFSNSRSEMNVSTLELGDSALYLCASSMTGGHGNTEAFFGQGTRLTVV.

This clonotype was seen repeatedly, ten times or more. The CDR3 is CASSQDKNTEAFF. The CDR3 nucleotides are TGCGCCAGCAGCCAAGACAAGAACACTGAAGCTTTCTTT. This chain connects TRBV5-1 to TRBJ1-1; D call uncertain. Trimming left V 4 bases short and J 1 base short, with 8 bases between. The CDR3 runs to 13 residues. CDR1 and CDR2 from the germline V gene are SGHRS and YFSETQ.

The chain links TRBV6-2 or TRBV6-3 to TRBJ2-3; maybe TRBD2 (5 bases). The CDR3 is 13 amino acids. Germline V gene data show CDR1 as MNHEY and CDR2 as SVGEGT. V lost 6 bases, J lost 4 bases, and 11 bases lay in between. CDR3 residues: CASRTTAADTQYF. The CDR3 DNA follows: TGTGCCAGCAGAACTACAGCGGCAGATACGCAGTATTTT.

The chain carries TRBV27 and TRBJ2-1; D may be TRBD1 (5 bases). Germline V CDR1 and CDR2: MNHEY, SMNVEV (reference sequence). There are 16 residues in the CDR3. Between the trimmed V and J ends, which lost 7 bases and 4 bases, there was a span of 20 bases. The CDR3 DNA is TGTGCCAGCAACAACGGACAACTCTTGGGATACAATGAGCAGTTCTTC. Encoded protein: CASNNGQLLGYNEQFF.

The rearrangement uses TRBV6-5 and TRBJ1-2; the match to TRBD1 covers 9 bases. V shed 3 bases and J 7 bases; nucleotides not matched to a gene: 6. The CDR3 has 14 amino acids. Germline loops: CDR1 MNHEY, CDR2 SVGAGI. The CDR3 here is CASSYTGGAGGYTF. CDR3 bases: TGTGCCAGCAGTTATACAGGGGGCGCGGGTGGCTACACCTTC.

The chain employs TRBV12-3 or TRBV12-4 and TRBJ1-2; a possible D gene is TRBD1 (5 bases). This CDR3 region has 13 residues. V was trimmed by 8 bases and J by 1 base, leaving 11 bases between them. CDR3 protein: CASQGGSNYGYTF. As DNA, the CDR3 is TGTGCCAGCCAGGGCGGGAGTAACTATGGCTACACCTTC.

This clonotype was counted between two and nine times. For the CDR3, the DNA is TGTGCCACCAAAGATAGCGGGAGGGGAAACAATGAGCAGTTCTTC. This gives the protein CATKDSGRGNNEQFF. The chain is built from TRBV15 and TRBJ2-1; 11 bases match TRBD2. The CDR3 contains 15 residues. The V segment lost 7 bases and the J segment 5 bases; nucleotides outside the gene matches: 7. Germline V gene lookup returns CDR1 LNHNV and CDR2 YYDKDF (reference sequence).

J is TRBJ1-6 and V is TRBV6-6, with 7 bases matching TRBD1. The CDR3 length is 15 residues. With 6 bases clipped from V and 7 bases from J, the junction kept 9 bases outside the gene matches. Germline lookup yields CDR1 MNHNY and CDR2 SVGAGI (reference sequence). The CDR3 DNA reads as TGTGCCAGCAGCCCAGACAGGGTTGGGAATTCACCCCTCCACTTT. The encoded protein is CASSPDRVGNSPLHF.

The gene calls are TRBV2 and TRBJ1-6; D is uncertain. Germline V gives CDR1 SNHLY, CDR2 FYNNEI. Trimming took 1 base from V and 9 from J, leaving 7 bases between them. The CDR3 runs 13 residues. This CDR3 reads CASSEVSLSPLHF. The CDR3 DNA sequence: TGTGCCAGCAGTGAAGTCAGCCTTTCACCCCTCCACTTT.

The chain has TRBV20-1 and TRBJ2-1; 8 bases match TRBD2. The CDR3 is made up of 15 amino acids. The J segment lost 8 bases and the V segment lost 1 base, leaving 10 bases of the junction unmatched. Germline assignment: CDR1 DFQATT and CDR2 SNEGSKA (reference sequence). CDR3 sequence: CSARVPGLAFDEQFF. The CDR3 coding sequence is TGCAGTGCTAGAGTGCCAGGACTAGCTTTCGATGAGCAGTTCTTC.

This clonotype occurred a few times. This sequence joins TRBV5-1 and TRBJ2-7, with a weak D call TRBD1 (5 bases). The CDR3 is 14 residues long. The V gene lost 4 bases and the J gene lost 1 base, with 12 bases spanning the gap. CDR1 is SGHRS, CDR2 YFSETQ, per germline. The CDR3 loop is CASSTGRASYEQYF. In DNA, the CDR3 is TGCGCCAGCAGCACCGGCAGGGCTTCCTACGAGCAGTACTTC.

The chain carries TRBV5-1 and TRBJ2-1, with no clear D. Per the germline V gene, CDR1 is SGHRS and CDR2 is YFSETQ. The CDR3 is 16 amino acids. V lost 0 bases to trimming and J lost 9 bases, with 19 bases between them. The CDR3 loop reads CASSLAATHRRGEQFF. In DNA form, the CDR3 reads TGCGCCAGCAGCTTGGCGGCTACCCATCGACGAGGTGAGCAGTTCTTC. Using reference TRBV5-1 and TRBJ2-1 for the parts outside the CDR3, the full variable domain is KAGVTQTPRYLIKTRGQQVTLSCSPISGHRSVSWYQQTPGQGLQFLFEYFSETQRNKGNFPGRFSGRQFSNSRSEMNVSTLELGDSALYLCASSLAATHRRGEQFFGPGTRLTVL.

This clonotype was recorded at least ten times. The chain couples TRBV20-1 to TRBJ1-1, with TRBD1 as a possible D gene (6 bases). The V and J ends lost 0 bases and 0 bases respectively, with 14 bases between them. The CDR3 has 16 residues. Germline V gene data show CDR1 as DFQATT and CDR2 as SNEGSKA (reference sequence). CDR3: CSARDPLGHLNTEAFF. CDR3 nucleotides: TGCAGTGCTAGAGATCCATTGGGACACCTGAACACTGAAGCTTTCTTT.